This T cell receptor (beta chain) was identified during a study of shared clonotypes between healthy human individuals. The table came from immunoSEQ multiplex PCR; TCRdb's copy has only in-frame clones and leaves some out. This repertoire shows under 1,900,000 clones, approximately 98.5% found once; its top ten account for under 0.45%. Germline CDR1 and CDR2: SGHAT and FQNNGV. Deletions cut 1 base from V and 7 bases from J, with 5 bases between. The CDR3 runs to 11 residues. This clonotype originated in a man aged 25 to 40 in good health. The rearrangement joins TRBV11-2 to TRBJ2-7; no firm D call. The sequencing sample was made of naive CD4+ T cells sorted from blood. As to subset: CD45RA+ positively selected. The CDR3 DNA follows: TGTGCCAGCAGCTTAGGCCCAGAGCAGTACTTC. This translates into CASSLGPEQYF.